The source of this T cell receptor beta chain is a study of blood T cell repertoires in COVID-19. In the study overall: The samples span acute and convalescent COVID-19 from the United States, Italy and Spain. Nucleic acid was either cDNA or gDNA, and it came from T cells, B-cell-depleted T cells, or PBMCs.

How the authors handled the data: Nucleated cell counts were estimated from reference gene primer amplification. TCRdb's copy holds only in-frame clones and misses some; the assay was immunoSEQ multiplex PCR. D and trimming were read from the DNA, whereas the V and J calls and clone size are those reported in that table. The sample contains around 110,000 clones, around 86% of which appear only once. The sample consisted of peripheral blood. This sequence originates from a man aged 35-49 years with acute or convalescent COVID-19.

The CDR3 spells CASSEQGSDSGNTIYF. The CDR3 nucleotides are TGTGCCAGCAGTGAACAGGGGTCGGACTCTGGAAACACCATATATTTT. The chain combines TRBV6-1 with TRBJ1-3; maybe TRBD1 (6 bases). V lost 2 bases, J lost 0 bases, and 11 bases lay in between. This CDR3 contains 16 residues. CDR1 and CDR2 (germline): MNHNS, SASEGT.